The 31 T cell receptor beta chains listed next were all sequenced from one sample in a study of T cell changes during pregnancy in multiple sclerosis. Clones were sequenced by immunoSEQ multiplex PCR, and TCRdb holds only the in-frame ones, with some missing. The table shows roughly 38,000 clones, with 90% occurring only once. The sequencing used peripheral blood, collected in the third trimester of pregnancy. Source of these receptors: a female donor in good health, enrolled as a control in a pregnancy study.

The CDR3 sequence: CASSGNEQFF. The CDR3 nucleotides are TGTGCCAGCTCGGGAAATGAGCAGTTCTTC. The chain recombines TRBV9 with TRBJ2-1; possible D gene TRBD2, 5 bases. CDR3 length: 10 residues. With 7 bases removed from V and 7 bases from J, the gap between germline ends came to 6 bases. Per the germline V gene, CDR1 is SGDLS and CDR2 is YYNGEE.

The V call is TRBV28, the J call TRBJ1-1; TRBD1 matches 10 bases. The germline CDR1 and CDR2 sequences are MDHEN and SYDVKM. Trimming cost V 5 bases and J 1 base; bases outside gene matches: 1. The CDR3 length is 14 residues. The CDR3 DNA is TGTGCCAGCAGTGACAGGGGGCGGAACACTGAAGCTTTCTTT. This sequence encodes CASSDRGRNTEAFF.

This clone was detected only once. The genes are TRBV6-6 and TRBJ1-5, with TRBD1 matching 8 bases. Germline CDR1 and CDR2: MNHNY and SVGAGI (reference sequence). This CDR3 is 14 amino acids long. V gave up 4 bases and J gave up 1 base; unmatched junction bases: 0. As DNA, the CDR3 is TGTGCCAGCAGTTCAGGGGGCAGCAATCAGCCCCAGCATTTT. Translation gives CASSSGGSNQPQHF.

This clone was recorded many times. The V and J genes are TRBV6-1 and TRBJ1-2; 7 nucleotides match TRBD1. There are 14 residues in the CDR3. Trimming took 8 bases from V and 6 from J; bases not matched to a gene: 12. Per the germline V gene, CDR1 is MNHNS and CDR2 is SASEGT. The CDR3 nucleotides are TGTGCCAGCGGGAGAGGGGGCGAGATTGATGGCTACACCTTC. Its protein product is CASGRGGEIDGYTF.

This clone was seen once. The V and J genes are TRBV5-4 and TRBJ2-1; possibly TRBD2 for D (5 bases). Trimming took off 4 bases at V and 5 bases at J, with 16 bases between the two ends. Germline CDR1 SGHNT, CDR2 YYREEE (reference sequence). The CDR3 length is 15 residues. The CDR3 loop reads CASSPMRFGDNEQFF. CDR3 nucleotide sequence: TGTGCCAGCAGCCCAATGAGGTTCGGGGACAATGAGCAGTTCTTC.

This chain connects TRBV6-5 to TRBJ2-2, with D perhaps matching TRBD1 (5 bases). The CDR3 runs to 15 residues. Trimming removed 2 bases at V and 6 bases at J, with 13 bases between. In germline, CDR1 is MNHEY, CDR2 SVGAGI. The CDR3 protein is CASSYQQGEAGELFF. CDR3 DNA sequence: TGTGCCAGCAGTTACCAGCAGGGTGAGGCCGGGGAGCTGTTTTTT.

The rearrangement joins TRBV10-3 to TRBJ2-7, with TRBD1 matching 10 bases. The CDR3 totals 14 residues. CDR1 is ENHRY and CDR2 is SYGVKD in the germline V gene. Trimming removed 6 bases from V and 1 base from J; junction bases left unmatched: 3. The CDR3 DNA sequence: TGTGCCATCAGCCCGGGACAGGGGTCCTACGAGCAGTACTTC. This codes for CAISPGQGSYEQYF.

V and J are TRBV2 and TRBJ1-3, with 8 bases aligning to TRBD1. From germline, CDR1 is SNHLY and CDR2 FYNNEI. This CDR3 is built from 15 residues. V was pared by 5 bases and J by 3 bases, with 6 bases of the junction left unmatched. The CDR3 here is CASSSTGGGGNTIYF. The CDR3 nucleotides are TGTGCCAGCAGTTCCACAGGGGGAGGTGGAAACACCATATATTTT.

CDR3 loop: CASSPWGEDSPLHF. The CDR3, as DNA: TGTGCCAGCAGTCCTTGGGGGGAGGATTCACCCCTCCACTTT. The rearrangement links TRBV27 to TRBJ1-6; D might be TRBD1 (5 bases). This CDR3 comprises 14 residues. Germline CDR1 reads MNHEY; CDR2 reads SMNVEV (reference sequence). V was pared by 5 bases and J by 8 bases, with 13 bases between.

V is TRBV27 and J is TRBJ2-7; 9 nucleotides align to TRBD1. The J segment lost 2 bases and the V segment lost 6 bases, leaving 5 bases of the junction unmatched. The germline gives CDR1 MNHEY, CDR2 SMNVEV (reference sequence). The CDR3 runs 14 residues. In DNA form, the CDR3 reads TGTGCCAGCAGCTCGGGACAGGGCCCCTACGAGCAGTACTTC. Translation: CASSSGQGPYEQYF.

The genes are TRBV9 and TRBJ2-2, with 13 bases fitting TRBD2. V dropped 4 bases and J dropped 5; count of bases not matched to a gene: 8. The CDR3 length is 17 residues. Germline loops: CDR1 SGDLS, CDR2 YYNGEE. The DNA for the CDR3 is TGTGCCAGCAGCCCTACTAGCGGGGGGGCACAAACCGGGGAGCTGTTTTTT. Translated: CASSPTSGGAQTGELFF.

This chain uses TRBV5-4 with TRBJ2-1; TRBD2 matches at 9 bases. This CDR3 region has 16 residues. V lost 1 base to trimming and J lost 0 bases; unmatched junction nucleotides: 2. The V gene's germline CDR1 is SGHNT and CDR2 YYREEE (reference sequence). This CDR3 is CASSLWRGGSYNEQFF. DNA of the CDR3: TGTGCCAGCAGCTTGTGGCGGGGGGGCTCCTACAATGAGCAGTTCTTC.

This clone has just one count. This chain uses TRBV7-2 with TRBJ1-5; D is perhaps TRBD1 (5 bases). V was clipped by 5 bases and J by 2 bases, with 10 bases between them. CDR1 and CDR2 (germline): SGHTA, FQGNSA. The CDR3 runs 14 residues. The CDR3: CASSRGLRNQPQHF. DNA for the CDR3: TGTGCCAGCAGCAGGGGACTGCGCAATCAGCCCCAGCATTTT.

The V and J genes are TRBV5-1 and TRBJ2-7; perhaps TRBD2 as D (5 bases). Trimming left V 0 bases short and J 6 bases short, with 10 bases between. The CDR3 is 13 residues long. The germline V gene has CDR1 SGHRS and CDR2 YFSETQ. The CDR3: CASSLELGLEQYF. CDR3 nucleotide sequence: TGCGCCAGCAGCTTGGAACTAGGCCTCGAGCAGTACTTC. Drawing the rest from reference TRBV5-1 and TRBJ2-7, the complete variable domain is KAGVTQTPRYLIKTRGQQVTLSCSPISGHRSVSWYQQTPGQGLQFLFEYFSETQRNKGNFPGRFSGRQFSNSRSEMNVSTLELGDSALYLCASSLELGLEQYFGPGTRLTVT.

The CDR3 nucleotides read TGTGCCAGCAGCGTCACCGGGACTAGCGGGGGTCTGAACACCGGGGAGCTGTTTTTT. It yields the protein CASSVTGTSGGLNTGELFF. The chain uses TRBV9 and TRBJ2-2; 14 bases agree with TRBD2. The length of the CDR3 is 19 residues. V lost 2 bases, J lost 1 base, and 7 bases stayed unmatched. The germline CDR1 and CDR2 sequences are SGDLS and YYNGEE.

A single count supports this clone. The chain couples TRBV5-1 to TRBJ2-2; TRBD1 matches 8 bases. Unmatched junction bases numbered 12, after V lost 4 bases and J lost 4 bases. The CDR3 covers 17 residues. Germline V lookup: CDR1 SGHRS, CDR2 YFSETQ. The CDR3 DNA is TGCGCCAGCAGCCCACTTCCGGGACAGGACGGCACCGGGGAGCTGTTTTTT. Translation gives CASSPLPGQDGTGELFF.

As for this clone: Other nucleotide sequences in the sample specify the same CDR3. The J gene is TRBJ2-7, the V gene TRBV30, with 7 bases matching TRBD2. The CDR3 spans 14 residues. V was clipped by 0 bases and J by 4 bases; unmatched bases: 6. Germline V lookup: CDR1 GTSNPN, CDR2 SVGIG (reference sequence). The DNA for the CDR3 is TGTGCCTGGAGTGTAGGCGGGAGTATGTACGAGCAGTACTTC. Protein product: CAWSVGGSMYEQYF.

The chain employs TRBV28 and TRBJ2-5; D gene uncertain. Germline CDR1 is MDHEN and CDR2 is SYDVKM. CDR3 length: 17 amino acids. Trimming removed 0 bases from V and 5 bases from J, with 19 bases in between. The CDR3 loop reads CASSLWTAQVGSETQYF. CDR3 bases: TGTGCCAGCAGTTTATGGACGGCCCAGGTCGGAAGTGAGACCCAGTACTTC.

The chain links TRBV7-9 to TRBJ1-5; no clear D gene. The CDR3 has 15 amino acids. CDR1 is SEHNR and CDR2 is FQNEAQ in the germline V gene (reference sequence). Trimming removed 5 bases at V and 6 bases at J, with 17 bases between. Here the CDR3 DNA reads TGTGCCAGCAGCCCTGAAGGGAGCGCAGGTCAGCCCCAGCATTTT. This codes for CASSPEGSAGQPQHF.

The rearrangement joins TRBV7-3 to TRBJ1-1; a weak D match, TRBD1 (5 bases). V shed 1 base and J shed 0 bases, with 18 bases lying between them. Germline CDR1 reads SGHTA; CDR2 reads FQGTGA. This CDR3 contains 18 residues. As DNA, the CDR3 is TGTGCCAGCAGCTTAAAGGCCCCAGGGTATTTTATGAACACTGAAGCTTTCTTT. Amino acids: CASSLKAPGYFMNTEAFF.

This chain connects TRBV7-6 to TRBJ1-2; a possible D gene is TRBD1 (6 bases). CDR3 length: 14 amino acids. V lost 5 bases, J lost 6 bases, and 16 bases lay in between. Germline V gene sequence: CDR1 SGHVS, CDR2 FNYEAQ. CDR3 loop: CASSGEGGRDGYTF. The DNA of the CDR3 is TGTGCCAGCAGCGGGGAGGGGGGCAGAGATGGCTACACCTTC. Full variable domain (outside the CDR3, taken from reference TRBV7-6 and TRBJ1-2): GAGVSQSPRYKVTKRGQDVALRCDPISGHVSLYWYRQALGQGPEFLTYFNYEAQQDKSGLPNDRFSAERPEGSISTLTIQRTEQRDSAMYRCASSGEGGRDGYTFGSGTRLTVV.

The rearrangement joins TRBV27 to TRBJ2-1; 7 bases align to TRBD1. Germline-derived CDR1 and CDR2 are MNHEY and SMNVEV (reference sequence). The junction had 5 bases not matched to a gene; V was cut back by 8 bases and J by 10 bases. CDR3 length: 11 residues. The CDR3 coding sequence is TGTGCCAGCTACAGGGGTAACGAGCAGTTCTTC. Protein product: CASYRGNEQFF.

This rearrangement joins TRBV29-1 to TRBJ1-2, with TRBD1 as a possible D gene (6 bases). This CDR3 is 13 amino acids long. Per germline, CDR1 SQVTM and CDR2 ANQGSEA. V was clipped by 1 base and J by 6 bases, with 12 bases between them. This chain's CDR3 is CSVEGQERNGYTF. The CDR3 nucleotides are TGCAGCGTTGAAGGACAGGAAAGGAATGGCTACACCTTC.

This clone has only one observation. The chain carries TRBV7-3 and TRBJ1-2; 9 positions agree with TRBD1. The CDR3 contains 16 residues. CDR1 and CDR2 from the germline V gene are SGHTA and FQGTGA. The junction had 9 bases not matched to a gene; V was cut back by 3 bases and J by 4 bases. Here the CDR3 DNA reads TGTGCCAGCAGCTTGTACACCCGGGACAGGGCCTATGGCTACACCTTC. Translation gives CASSLYTRDRAYGYTF.

The chain recombines TRBV11-2 with TRBJ1-1, with D unresolved. With 1 base removed from V and 0 bases from J, the gap between germline ends came to 12 bases. Germline values: CDR1 SGHAT, CDR2 FQNNGV. This CDR3 spans 16 amino acids. The CDR3 loop reads CASSLAGTALNTEAFF. The CDR3 nucleotides are TGTGCCAGCAGCTTAGCAGGTACGGCTTTGAACACTGAAGCTTTCTTT.

The genes are TRBV19 and TRBJ1-6; D is ambiguous. V was shortened by 3 bases and J by 7 bases, with 13 bases between the two germline ends. Germline V CDR1 and CDR2: LNHDA, SQIVND (reference sequence). The CDR3 covers 15 residues. The CDR3 DNA reads TGTGCCAGTAGTATCATCCTAGGAGGAAATTCACCCCTCCACTTT. Amino acid sequence: CASSIILGGNSPLHF.

The rearrangement joins TRBV18 to TRBJ2-5; TRBD2 is a possible D gene (5 bases). The CDR3 consists of 14 residues. Trimming removed 8 bases from V and 0 bases from J, with 13 bases in between. CDR1 is KGHSH and CDR2 is LQKENI in the germline V gene. CDR3 coding DNA: TGTGCCAGCCTTATATCTAGCAACCAAGAGACCCAGTACTTC. This encodes CASLISSNQETQYF.

The sample holds one count of this clone. The V gene is TRBV5-3, the J gene TRBJ1-2; maybe TRBD1 (6 bases). TRBV5-3 counts as an open reading frame of uncertain function. V was trimmed by 2 bases and J by 6 bases, leaving 8 bases between them. This CDR3 has 12 amino acids. The CDR3 sequence is CARSLTGHGYTF. The CDR3 bases are TGTGCCAGAAGCTTAACAGGGCATGGCTACACCTTC.

The V and J genes are TRBV7-2 and TRBJ2-7; 9 positions match TRBD1. J gave up 3 bases and V 1 base, and 1 base lay outside the gene matches. This CDR3 spans 14 amino acids. Germline CDR1 SGHTA, CDR2 FQGNSA. CDR3 in DNA: TGTGCCAGCAGCTTAGACAGGGGGCACTACGAGCAGTACTTC. Translation gives CASSLDRGHYEQYF.

The gene calls are TRBV12-5 and TRBJ2-7; possible D gene TRBD2, 6 bases. The CDR3 covers 17 residues. CDR1 is LGHNT, CDR2 FRNRAP, per germline. The V and J ends lost 0 bases and 3 bases respectively, with 18 bases between them. The CDR3 loop is CASGLVGSGTANYEQYF. As DNA, the CDR3 is TGTGCTAGTGGTTTGGTCGGGTCCGGGACTGCCAACTACGAGCAGTACTTC.

This clone is medium-sized by share. The rearrangement joins TRBV6-4 to TRBJ2-2; the match to TRBD2 covers 12 bases. The V gene's germline CDR1 is MRHNA and CDR2 SNTAGT. The CDR3 extends over 15 amino acids. The J segment lost 3 bases and the V segment lost 5 bases, leaving 1 base of the junction unmatched. The CDR3 sequence: CASSWTSGDTGELFF. In DNA form, the CDR3 reads TGTGCCAGCAGTTGGACTAGCGGGGACACCGGGGAGCTGTTTTTT.